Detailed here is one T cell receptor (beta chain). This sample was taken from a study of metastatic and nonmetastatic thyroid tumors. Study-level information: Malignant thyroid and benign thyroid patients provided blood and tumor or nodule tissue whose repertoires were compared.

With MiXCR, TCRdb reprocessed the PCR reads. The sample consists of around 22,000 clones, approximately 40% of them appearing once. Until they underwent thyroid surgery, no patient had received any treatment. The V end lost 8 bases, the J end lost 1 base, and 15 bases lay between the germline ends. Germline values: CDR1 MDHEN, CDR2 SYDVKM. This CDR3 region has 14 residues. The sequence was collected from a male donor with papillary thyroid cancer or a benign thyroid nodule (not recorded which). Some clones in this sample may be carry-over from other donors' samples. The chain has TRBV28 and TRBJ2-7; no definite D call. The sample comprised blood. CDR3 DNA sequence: TGTGCCAGCTGGGCCGGAGAGTTATCCTACGAGCAGTACTTC. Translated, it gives CASWAGELSYEQYF.